The present T cell receptor (beta chain) was sequenced within a study of cytomegalovirus exposure and HLA in healthy donors. The CDR3 consists of 17 residues. Germline V lookup: CDR1 SGHTA, CDR2 FQGNSA. V shed 5 bases and J 5 bases; nucleotides not matched to a gene: 14. The table came from immunoSEQ multiplex PCR; TCRdb's copy has only in-frame clones and leaves some out. The profile covers 150,000 to 170,000 clones, with around 84% appearing a single time and around 2.1% taken by the ten largest. On this clone itself: Its antigen is not identified.

The donors were part of the roughly 120-subject validation cohort, which stood apart from the approximately 700-subject first cohort. Findings of the study overall: Altogether, about 160 TCR beta chains were recorded as cytomegalovirus-associated. Most TCR sequences were seen very rarely across donors, but some public TCRs occurred in many.

This TCR was recovered from a human donor in good health. The sequencing sample was made of PBMCs. The chain combines TRBV7-2 with TRBJ2-3; 9 nucleotides agree with TRBD2. CDR3 sequence: CASSDILSSGGGDTQYF. The CDR3 nucleotides are TGTGCCAGCAGCGATATCTTGAGTAGCGGGGGAGGAGATACGCAGTATTTT.